A selection of T cell receptor beta chains follows, all from one sample in a study of blood T cell repertoires in COVID-19. Clones were read by immunoSEQ multiplex PCR, and TCRdb kept only the in-frame ones, dropping some. The sample consists of 150,000 to 200,000 clones, roughly 87% of them appearing once. The source material was peripheral blood. Source of these receptors: a woman aged 55-75 years with COVID-19, enrolled during active disease. Both conserved end residues are part of each CDR3. The D gene is left open where the match is weak. Clone size appears in some rows only: once, few, many, or a class for an expanded clone.

clone size	D gene	V gene	J gene	CDR3 DNA	CDR3 protein
-	TRBD1	TRBV6-1	TRBJ1-2	TGTGCCAGCAGTGACCGGGACAGAGGAGGCTACACCTTC	CASSDRDRGGYTF
many	TRBD1	TRBV6-6	TRBJ2-2	TGTGCCAGCAGTGGACGGGACAGGGGTCCCGGGGAGCTGTTTTTT	CASSGRDRGPGELFF
-	-	TRBV5-1	TRBJ1-5	TGCGCCAGCAGCTTGGGAACTGGGGCGCGGGGTCAGCCCCAGCATTTT	CASSLGTGARGQPQHF
once	TRBD2	TRBV5-4	TRBJ2-5	TGTGCCAGCAGTATAGCGGGAGTAGCAGAGACCCAGTACTTC	CASSIAGVAETQYF
-	-	TRBV29-1	TRBJ1-2	TGCAGCGTTGACAGGGAGGGATCAGGCTACACCTTC	CSVDREGSGYTF
-	TRBD2	TRBV9	TRBJ2-2	TGTGCCAGCAGCTACCGGACTAGCGGCGCGAACACCGGGGAGCTGTTTTTT	CASSYRTSGANTGELFF
-	TRBD2	TRBV2	TRBJ2-1	TGTGCCAGCAGTGGACTAGCGGGGGGGCTGGGTGAGCAGTTCTTC	CASSGLAGGLGEQFF
few	-	TRBV18	TRBJ2-2	TGTGCCAGCTCACCACGGACTCGAAAAAACACCGGGGAGCTGTTTTTT	CASSPRTRKNTGELFF
-	-	TRBV19	TRBJ2-3	TGTGCCACCAAACGCGGGACAGCTAGCACAGATACGCAGTATTTT	CATKRGTASTDTQYF
-	TRBD1	TRBV10-2	TRBJ2-3	TGCGCCAGCTTACAGGGGAATATCGCAGATACGCAGTATTTT	CASLQGNIADTQYF
few	TRBD1	TRBV7-2	TRBJ2-2	TGTGCCAGCAGCTCTAGGTCGGACAGGGTTGGCGGGGAGCTGTTTTTT	CASSSRSDRVGGELFF
-	TRBD1	TRBV7-9	TRBJ1-2	TGTGCCAGCAGCTTTGACAGGGGAGGAGGGTACACCTTC	CASSFDRGGGYTF
-	-	TRBV14	TRBJ1-6	TGTGCCAGCAGCCAGCGGGGATGGAGATCACCCCTCCACTTT	CASSQRGWRSPLHF
-	TRBD2	TRBV5-1	TRBJ2-1	TGCGCCAGCAGCTTGGATGCTAGCGGGGGGTCGGGTGATGAGCAGTTCTTC	CASSLDASGGSGDEQFF
-	-	TRBV5-1	TRBJ2-3	TGCGCCAGCAGCTTGGTGGGCGAGACAGACACAGATACGCAGTATTTT	CASSLVGETDTDTQYF
-	TRBD1	TRBV11-3	TRBJ2-2	TGTGCCAGCAGCCTAACAGGGGGCAAGGACACCGGGGAGCTGTTTTTT	CASSLTGGKDTGELFF
-	TRBD2	TRBV18	TRBJ2-1	TGTGCCAGCTCACCAGTCGGATTGACTAGCGGCTCCTACAATGAGCAGTTCTTC	CASSPVGLTSGSYNEQFF
-	-	TRBV7-2	TRBJ2-2	TGTGCCAGCAGCTTAGCGGGCAGGGCCCAGAACACCGGGGAGCTGTTTTTT	CASSLAGRAQNTGELFF
-	TRBD1	TRBV19	TRBJ1-3	TGTGCCAGTAGCTTCACAGGGGACTCTGGAAACACCATATATTTT	CASSFTGDSGNTIYF
-	TRBD1	TRBV28	TRBJ1-2	TGTGCCAGCAGCCAAATATTGGGACAGGGGGCCTATGGCTACACCTTC	CASSQILGQGAYGYTF
-	TRBD2	TRBV6-5	TRBJ2-3	TGTGCCAGCAGTCGGACTAGCGGGAGAACAGATACGCAGTATTTT	CASSRTSGRTDTQYF
-	-	TRBV7-2	TRBJ1-6	TGTGCCAGCAGCTTCCTGCTTGGGACACCGAATAATTCACCCCTCCACTTT	CASSFLLGTPNNSPLHF
-	TRBD1	TRBV6-5	TRBJ2-1	TGTGCCAGCAGGGGTCGACAGGGGAATTTCTATGAGCAGTTCTTC	CASRGRQGNFYEQFF
once	-	TRBV21-1	TRBJ2-4	TGTGCCAGCAGCAAAGAACCCCAACAGGGCCAACCCGGCGTGGCCAAAAACATTCAGTACTTC	CASSKEPQQGQPGVAKNIQYF
-	TRBD1	TRBV19	TRBJ1-1	TGTGCCAGTAGTATGAAGACAGGGTGGGCTGAAGCTTTCTTT	CASSMKTGWAEAFF
-	-	TRBV2	TRBJ1-1	TGTGCCAGCACTAGGGCCGGGACAAAAGCTTTCTTT	CASTRAGTKAFF
-	-	TRBV6-6	TRBJ1-4	TGTGCCAGCAGTTACTCCCGAGATGAAAAACTGTTTTTT	CASSYSRDEKLFF
-	TRBD1	TRBV7-7	TRBJ2-2	TGTGCTAGCAGCCCGAGGGGGACAGGCACCGGGGAGCTGTTTTTT	CASSPRGTGTGELFF
-	-	TRBV5-1	TRBJ2-2	TGCGCCAGCAGCTTTCCAGGCAGAGCTGCGAACACCGGGGAGCTGTTTTTT	CASSFPGRAANTGELFF
-	-	TRBV7-8	TRBJ2-7	TGTGCCAGCAGCCAAAATCTCGGGGGCGAGCAGTACTTC	CASSQNLGGEQYF
-	TRBD1	TRBV15	TRBJ1-1	TGTGCCACCAGCAGAGAGCAGGGGGGATGGACTGAAGCTTTCTTT	CATSREQGGWTEAFF
-	-	TRBV29-1	TRBJ1-2	TGCAGCGATTTACAGACCCCCAACTATGGCTACACCTTC	CSDLQTPNYGYTF
-	TRBD1	TRBV7-9	TRBJ2-1	TGTGCCAGCAACTTACAGGGGAGCTCCTACAATGAGCAGTTCTTC	CASNLQGSSYNEQFF
-	TRBD1	TRBV5-4	TRBJ1-1	TGTGCCAGTAAGGGACAGCAAAACACTGAAGCTTTCTTT	CASKGQQNTEAFF
-	TRBD1	TRBV28	TRBJ1-3	TGTGCCAGCAGCCGTGGACAGGGGCACAACACCATATATTTT	CASSRGQGHNTIYF
-	TRBD1	TRBV30	TRBJ2-1	TGTGCCTGGACGGACAGGGGTGAGGCTTCCTACAATGAGCAGTTCTTC	CAWTDRGEASYNEQFF
-	-	TRBV5-4	TRBJ2-5	TGTGCCAGCAGCCTGGTCGGGGGTGTGGAGACCCAGTACTTC	CASSLVGGVETQYF
-	TRBD1	TRBV6-5	TRBJ1-5	TGTGCCAGCAGTAAGGACAGGGGGCGGATTCAGCCCCAGCATTTT	CASSKDRGRIQPQHF
-	TRBD2	TRBV28	TRBJ2-7	TGTGCCAGCAGTTTCCGGGAGGGACTATACGAGCAGTACTTC	CASSFREGLYEQYF
-	-	TRBV14	TRBJ2-2	TGTGCCAGCAGCCAAGTTCCCCCCCTCAGCGTAACGACCGGGGAGCTGTTTTTT	CASSQVPPLSVTTGELFF
-	-	TRBV7-2	TRBJ2-3	TGTGCCAGCAGCCCAGGGCGGAACACAGATACGCAGTATTTT	CASSPGRNTDTQYF
-	-	TRBV10-3	TRBJ2-1	TGTGCCATCAGCGTAGAGGGCAATGAGCAGTTCTTC	CAISVEGNEQFF
-	-	TRBV7-2	TRBJ2-5	TGTGCCAGCAGCCTCTCTAGGGGGCAAGAGACCCAGTACTTC	CASSLSRGQETQYF
-	-	TRBV5-5	TRBJ2-7	TGTGCCAGCAGCCGAGACGGGACCTACGAGCAGTACTTC	CASSRDGTYEQYF
-	TRBD1	TRBV2	TRBJ1-6	TGTGCCAGCAGTGACAACAGGGGGGGTACACCCCTCCACTTT	CASSDNRGGTPLHF
-	TRBD1	TRBV6-5	TRBJ2-2	TGTGCCAGCAGTACATATACACAGGGGGCCGGGGAGCTGTTTTTT	CASSTYTQGAGELFF
-	-	TRBV14	TRBJ1-3	TGTGCCAGCAGCCGAGGCGGGGCAGTCTCTGGAAACACCATATATTTT	CASSRGGAVSGNTIYF
once	TRBD1	TRBV6-4	TRBJ1-1	TGTGCCAGCAGTGTCGACCGGGACAGGGCCACTGAAGCTTTCTTT	CASSVDRDRATEAFF
-	-	TRBV30	TRBJ1-5	TGTGCCTGGAGTAGAGGGGGGGCTGGCAATCAGCCCCAGCATTTT	CAWSRGGAGNQPQHF
-	TRBD1	TRBV18	TRBJ2-1	TGTGCCAGCTCACGACAGGGTTCGGTTGAGCAGTTCTTC	CASSRQGSVEQFF
-	TRBD2	TRBV11-2	TRBJ2-1	TGTGCCAGCAGCTTAGGCACTAGCGGGTACTCCTACAATGAGCAGTTCTTC	CASSLGTSGYSYNEQFF
-	-	TRBV5-4	TRBJ2-7	TGTGCCAGCAGCTCCTCCGCCGGACTGGGGGAGCAGTACTTC	CASSSSAGLGEQYF
-	-	TRBV5-1	TRBJ1-1	TGCGCCAGCAGTATTGGGCAAGGTACTGAAGCTTTCTTT	CASSIGQGTEAFF
-	-	TRBV28	TRBJ2-7	TGTGCCAGCAGTTCCAGCTACGAGCAGTACTTC	CASSSSYEQYF
once	TRBD1	TRBV5-1	TRBJ1-2	TGCGCCAGCAGCCCCGGACAGGTTTCAGCTAACTATGGCTACACCTTC	CASSPGQVSANYGYTF